The entry that follows covers one T cell receptor beta chain sequence. The antigen is not known. Primers for the PCR totalled 60 Vbeta and 13 Jbeta. Profiled with immunoSEQ multiplex PCR; TCRdb holds only in-frame clones, not every one. Here the sample spans about 130,000 clones, more than 65% being singletons. This sample stems from a study of cytomegalovirus exposure and HLA in healthy donors. CDR1 SGHDT and CDR2 YYEEEE come from the germline V gene. CDR3 length: 14 residues. Trimming stripped 4 bases from V and 0 bases from J, with 8 bases between. Findings and caveats of the study: Presence/absence analyses rested on an assumption that sequencing depth was roughly uniform across donors. In a later analysis, 16,951 TCR beta sequences were associated with HLA alleles at 0.05 false discovery rate. Most observed TCR sequences were rare, whereas some public TCRs were detected in many donors.

The sequence was obtained from a young man in good health and CMV-seropositive. Sequenced sample: PBMCs. The rearrangement uses TRBV5-6 and TRBJ1-3; unclear D gene. The CDR3 DNA reads as TGTGCCAGCAGCCCGACACTCTCTGGAAACACCATATATTTT. It is translated as CASSPTLSGNTIYF.